The next 20 T cell receptor beta chains were all read from a single sample in a study of cytomegalovirus exposure and HLA in healthy donors. Primers included in the PCR were 60 Vbeta and 13 Jbeta primers. The assay was immunoSEQ multiplex PCR, and TCRdb's table has in-frame clones only and misses some. The sample consists of 180,000 or so clones, about four fifths of them appearing once. The sample was PBMCs. These receptors came from a woman younger than 30 in good health and CMV-seronegative.

CDR3 loop: CASSESVGTINSPLHF. CDR3 coding DNA: TGCGCCAGCAGTGAGTCGGTGGGCACGATTAATTCACCCCTCCACTTT. The rearrangement joins TRBV10-1 to TRBJ1-6; D call uncertain. Trimming removed 0 bases at V and 6 bases at J, with 12 bases between. This CDR3 contains 16 residues. Germline values: CDR1 WNHNN, CDR2 SYGVQD (reference sequence).

The V gene is TRBV28, the J gene TRBJ1-6; D is possibly TRBD1 (6 bases). CDR1 and CDR2 (germline): MDHEN, SYDVKM. The CDR3 sequence is 15 residues long. With 4 bases removed from V and 13 bases from J, the gap between germline ends came to 20 bases. CDR3 sequence: CASSSLDRSLSPLHF. CDR3 bases: TGTGCCAGCAGTTCCCTCGACAGGAGCCTTTCCCCCCTCCACTTT.

This chain links TRBV30 with TRBJ1-3; D gene ambiguous. The CDR3 totals 11 residues. The V gene lost 4 bases and the J gene lost 4 bases, with 5 bases spanning the gap. Germline V gene sequence: CDR1 GTSNPN, CDR2 SVGIG (reference sequence). Here the CDR3 DNA reads TGTGCCTGGACTCGGGGAAACACCATATATTTT. The encoded protein is CAWTRGNTIYF.

The chain carries TRBV19 and TRBJ2-2; D remains ambiguous. The CDR3 is made up of 17 amino acids. V was pared by 6 bases and J by 4 bases, with 21 bases between. Germline V lookup: CDR1 LNHDA, CDR2 SQIVND (reference sequence). The CDR3 nucleotides are TGTGCCAGTAGGGGCCTCAGAATTTCCAATGGCACCGGGGAGCTGTTTTTT. Protein product: CASRGLRISNGTGELFF.

V is TRBV28 and J is TRBJ2-3; no clear D. V was trimmed by 7 bases and J by 1 base, leaving 18 bases between them. This CDR3 has 16 residues. Germline assignment: CDR1 MDHEN and CDR2 SYDVKM. Written as DNA, the CDR3 is TGTGCCAGCATCGAATCCCCCCGGAGCCGCACAGATACGCAGTATTTT. This encodes CASIESPRSRTDTQYF.

The genes are TRBV6-6 and TRBJ1-3, with 9 positions matching TRBD1. The germline CDR1 and CDR2 sequences are MNHNY and SVGAGI (reference sequence). This CDR3 comprises 16 residues. After removal of 2 bases from V and 2 bases from J, the junction contained 4 bases not matched to a gene. This CDR3 is CASSYTDRGAGNTIYF. DNA of the CDR3: TGTGCCAGCAGTTACACGGACAGGGGCGCTGGAAACACCATATATTTT.

The rearrangement joins TRBV7-9 to TRBJ2-7; no definite D call. The CDR3 runs 18 residues. Germline CDR1 is SEHNR and CDR2 is FQNEAQ (reference sequence). Deletions cut 1 base from V and 2 bases from J, with 21 bases between. In DNA form, the CDR3 reads TGTGCCAGCAGCTTAGACTTCCCGGTTCTACCCGCCCCCTACGAGCAGTACTTC. It encodes CASSLDFPVLPAPYEQYF.

V gene TRBV2 combines with J gene TRBJ2-1; a possible D gene is TRBD2 (7 bases). Germline CDR1 SNHLY, CDR2 FYNNEI. The CDR3 has 13 amino acids. Trimming took 8 bases from V and 8 from J, leaving 16 bases between them. CDR3 DNA: TGTGCCAGCGGGGGGGGCTTCCCCCATGAGCAGTTCTTC. It yields the protein CASGGGFPHEQFF. The variable domain in full, with the rest retrieved from reference TRBV2 and TRBJ2-1, is EPEVTQTPSHQVTQMGQEVILRCVPISNHLYFYWYRQILGQKVEFLVSFYNNEISEKSEIFDDQFSVERPDGSNFTLKIRSTKLEDSAMYFCASGGGFPHEQFFGPGTRLTVL.

The chain is built from TRBV6-1 and TRBJ2-7, with 11 nucleotides matching TRBD2. Germline V gene lookup returns CDR1 MNHNS and CDR2 SASEGT. The length of the CDR3 is 15 residues. V dropped 6 bases and J dropped 4; count of bases not matched to a gene: 8. CDR3 nucleotides: TGTGCCAGCAGAGCGATAGCGGGAGGGAATTACGAGCAGTACTTC. It translates to CASRAIAGGNYEQYF.

The rearrangement links TRBV28 to TRBJ1-2, with 7 bases that match TRBD1. Germline CDR1 and CDR2: MDHEN and SYDVKM. J lost 5 bases, V lost 3 bases, and 6 bases had no gene match. This CDR3 is 14 amino acids long. The CDR3 nucleotides are TGTGCCAGCAGTTTGGCGGGACAGCAGTATGGCTACACCTTC. Translated: CASSLAGQQYGYTF.

This chain links TRBV2 with TRBJ2-2; 7 bases line up with TRBD2. The V gene's germline CDR1 is SNHLY and CDR2 FYNNEI. The ends lost 4 bases at V and 1 base at J; junction bases unmatched: 3. This CDR3 region has 15 residues. The CDR3 DNA is TGTGCCAGCAGTGTGCTAGCGGTGAACACCGGGGAGCTGTTTTTT. Its protein product is CASSVLAVNTGELFF.

This chain connects TRBV6-5 to TRBJ1-2; D is perhaps TRBD1 (6 bases). Per germline, CDR1 MNHEY and CDR2 SVGAGI. This CDR3 spans 14 amino acids. Trimming took 6 bases from V and 4 from J, leaving 15 bases between them. The chain's CDR3 is CASSPGEIGYGYTF. In DNA form, the CDR3 reads TGTGCCAGCAGCCCAGGGGAGATAGGCTATGGCTACACCTTC.

In this sample, this clone turned up once. V is TRBV9 and J is TRBJ1-2; D is undetermined. The CDR3 spans 10 residues. Trimming removed 3 bases from V and 9 bases from J, with 6 bases in between. Germline assignment: CDR1 SGDLS and CDR2 YYNGEE. The CDR3 nucleotides read TGTGCCAGCAGCGGAAGCCGCTACACCTTC. Its protein is CASSGSRYTF.

This chain joins TRBV18 and TRBJ1-2; D unresolved. Between the trimmed V and J ends, which lost 3 bases and 5 bases, there was a span of 16 bases. The CDR3 spans 15 residues. Germline V lookup: CDR1 KGHSH, CDR2 LQKENI. The CDR3 protein is CASSPAGDFGYGYTF. DNA for the CDR3: TGTGCCAGCTCACCTGCGGGAGATTTCGGTTATGGCTACACCTTC.

The chain is built from TRBV10-2 and TRBJ2-1; 9 positions agree with TRBD2. The CDR3 has 14 residues. V shed 10 bases, J shed 5 bases, and the junction held 9 bases outside the gene matches. The V gene's germline CDR1 is WSHSY and CDR2 SAAADI. The CDR3 DNA reads TGCGCCATAAAGGGACTAGCCGCGAACAATGAGCAGTTCTTC. Its protein is CAIKGLAANNEQFF.

V and J are TRBV4-2 and TRBJ2-1, with 10 bases matching TRBD2. This CDR3 has 15 residues. The V and J ends lost 1 base and 6 bases, in that order; junction bases with no gene match: 3. The germline V gene has CDR1 LGHNA and CDR2 YNFKEQ. The CDR3 DNA sequence: TGTGCCAGCAGCCAAGGGTCTAGCGGGAGCAATGAGCAGTTCTTC. This translates into CASSQGSSGSNEQFF.

On this clone: One junction end does not reproduce the germline sequence, and a read error may be involved. This rearrangement joins TRBV7-7 to TRBJ2-2, with 7 bases lining up with TRBD1. Germline V CDR1 and CDR2: SSHAT, FNYEAQ (reference sequence). The CDR3 has 17 amino acids. CDR3 in DNA: TGTGCTAGCAGCCAACAGGGGCTGGCGGAGAACACCGGGGAGCTGTTTTTT. Residues: CASSQQGLAENTGELFF.

The table lists this clone with a few counts. The chain is built from TRBV30 and TRBJ2-5; D is undetermined. The end of the DNA is better explained by TRBJ2-7, so the J call may be wrong. From germline, CDR1 is GTSNPN and CDR2 SVGIG (reference sequence). This CDR3 is 12 amino acids long. The DNA of the CDR3 is TGTGCCTGGAGTCTGGCCGACTACGAGCAGTACTTC. Amino acid sequence: CAWSLADYEQYF.

V and J are TRBV28 and TRBJ2-2, with D maybe TRBD1 (7 bases). V was trimmed by 8 bases and J by 7 bases, leaving 14 bases between them. This CDR3 has 13 residues. CDR1 MDHEN and CDR2 SYDVKM come from the germline V gene. CDR3 protein: CASQGGLVGELFF. The CDR3 nucleotides read TGTGCCAGCCAGGGGGGATTGGTCGGGGAGCTGTTTTTT.

This chain joins TRBV6-5 and TRBJ2-7, with D maybe TRBD1 (7 bases). CDR3 size: 14 residues. The germline gives CDR1 MNHEY, CDR2 SVGAGI. The V end was cut by 1 base, the J end by 6 bases, with 13 bases between. CDR3 coding DNA: TGTGCCAGCAGTTACTTTCAGGGGGGTGGCGAGCAGTACTTC. The encoded protein is CASSYFQGGGEQYF.